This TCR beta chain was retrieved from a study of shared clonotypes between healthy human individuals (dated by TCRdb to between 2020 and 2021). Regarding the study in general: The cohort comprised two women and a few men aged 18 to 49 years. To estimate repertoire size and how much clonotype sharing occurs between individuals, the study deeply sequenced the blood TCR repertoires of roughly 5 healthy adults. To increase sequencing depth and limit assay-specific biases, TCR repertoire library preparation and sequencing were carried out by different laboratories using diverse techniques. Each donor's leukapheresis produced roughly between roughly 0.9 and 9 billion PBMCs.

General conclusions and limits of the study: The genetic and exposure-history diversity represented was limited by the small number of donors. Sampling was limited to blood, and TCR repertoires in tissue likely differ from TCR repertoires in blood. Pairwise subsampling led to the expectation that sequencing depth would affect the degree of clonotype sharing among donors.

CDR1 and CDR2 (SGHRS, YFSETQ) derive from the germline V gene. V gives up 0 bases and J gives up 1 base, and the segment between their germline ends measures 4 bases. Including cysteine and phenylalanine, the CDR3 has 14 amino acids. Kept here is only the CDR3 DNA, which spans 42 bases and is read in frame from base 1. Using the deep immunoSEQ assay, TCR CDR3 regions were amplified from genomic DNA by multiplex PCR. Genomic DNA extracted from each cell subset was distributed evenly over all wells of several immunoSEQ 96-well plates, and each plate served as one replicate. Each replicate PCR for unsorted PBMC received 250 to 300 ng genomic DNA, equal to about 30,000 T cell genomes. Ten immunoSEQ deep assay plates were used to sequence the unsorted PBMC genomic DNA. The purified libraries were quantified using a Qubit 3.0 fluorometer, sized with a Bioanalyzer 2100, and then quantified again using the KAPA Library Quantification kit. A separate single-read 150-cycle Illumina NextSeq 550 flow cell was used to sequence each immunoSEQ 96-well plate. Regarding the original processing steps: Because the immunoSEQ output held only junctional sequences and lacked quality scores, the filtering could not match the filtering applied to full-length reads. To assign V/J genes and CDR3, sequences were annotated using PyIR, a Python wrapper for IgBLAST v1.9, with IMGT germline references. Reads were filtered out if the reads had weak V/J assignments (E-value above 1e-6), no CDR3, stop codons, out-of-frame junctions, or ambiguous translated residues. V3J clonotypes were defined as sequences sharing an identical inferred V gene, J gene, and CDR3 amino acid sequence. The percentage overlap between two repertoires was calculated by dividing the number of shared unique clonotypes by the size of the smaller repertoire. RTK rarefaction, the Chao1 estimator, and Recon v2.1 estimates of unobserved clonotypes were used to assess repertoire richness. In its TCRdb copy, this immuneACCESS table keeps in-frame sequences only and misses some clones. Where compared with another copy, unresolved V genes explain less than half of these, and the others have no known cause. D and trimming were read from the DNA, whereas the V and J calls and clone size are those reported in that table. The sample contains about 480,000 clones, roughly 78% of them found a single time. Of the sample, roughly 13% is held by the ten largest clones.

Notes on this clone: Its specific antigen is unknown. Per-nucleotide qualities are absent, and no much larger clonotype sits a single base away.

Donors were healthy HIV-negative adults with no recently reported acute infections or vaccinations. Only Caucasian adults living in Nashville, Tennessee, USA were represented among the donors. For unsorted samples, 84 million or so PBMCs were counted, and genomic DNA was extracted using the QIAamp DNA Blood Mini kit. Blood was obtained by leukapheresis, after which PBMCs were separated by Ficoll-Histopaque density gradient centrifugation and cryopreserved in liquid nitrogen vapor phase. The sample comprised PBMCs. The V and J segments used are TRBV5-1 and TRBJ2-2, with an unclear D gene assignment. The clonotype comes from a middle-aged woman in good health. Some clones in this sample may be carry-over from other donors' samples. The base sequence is TGCGCCAGCAGCTTGGGGCGGAACACCGGGGAGCTGTTTTTT. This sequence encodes CASSLGRNTGELFF.